A selection of T cell receptor beta chains follows, all from one sample in a study of control samples from healthy donors and cancer patients. Sequencing used immunoSEQ multiplex PCR; TCRdb keeps in-frame clones, though not all of them. The sample has about 160,000 clones, approximately 90% seen once. Source material: blood. These receptors all come from a man younger than 40 in good health. Each CDR3 is given with its conserved first and last residue. D genes are given only for firm matches. Not every row has a clone size; where given, it reads once, few, many or a size class.

TRBJ1-1,TRBV27,NA,NA,TGTGCCAGCAGACCCTTAGGTTGGGACATGAACACTGAAGCTTTCTTT,CASRPLGWDMNTEAFF
TRBJ2-1,TRBV7-7,NA,TRBD2,TGTGCCAGCAGCTTAAGACTAGCGGTTTACAATGAGCAGTTCTTC,CASSLRLAVYNEQFF
TRBJ2-7,TRBV11-1,NA,TRBD1,TGTGCCAGCAGCCGACAGGGGATAAAGTACTTC,CASSRQGIKYF
TRBJ2-3,TRBV9,NA,NA,TGTGCCAGCAGCGAGACAGGGAGGAGCACAGATACGCAGTATTTT,CASSETGRSTDTQYF
TRBJ2-2,TRBV25-1,few,NA,TGTGCCAGCAGTGGGGCGGGATGGGACACCGGGGAGCTGTTTTTT,CASSGAGWDTGELFF
TRBJ1-1,TRBV12-3/TRBV12-4,NA,NA,TGTGCCAGCAGTTTAGGGGGTCGGACTGAAGCTTTCTTT,CASSLGGRTEAFF
TRBJ1-5,TRBV19,NA,TRBD1,TGTGCCAGTAGGGTACAGGGGAACCAGCCCCAGCATTTT,CASRVQGNQPQHF
TRBJ2-7,TRBV5-1,NA,NA,TGCGCCAGCAGCTTGAACCAGATCACCTACGAGCAGTACTTC,CASSLNQITYEQYF
TRBJ1-5,TRBV12-3/TRBV12-4,NA,NA,TGTGCCAGCAGTTTGGGGGGACAGCCCCAGCATTTT,CASSLGGQPQHF
TRBJ2-3,TRBV5-1,NA,TRBD2,TGCGCCAGCAGCTATGGACTAGCGGGGAGCACAGATACGCAGTATTTT,CASSYGLAGSTDTQYF
TRBJ1-2,TRBV5-1,NA,NA,TGCGCCAGCAGCATGGACATTAACTATGGCTACACCTTC,CASSMDINYGYTF
TRBJ2-7,TRBV2,NA,NA,TGTGCCAGCAAGCAGGAGTCTGTCGAGCAGTACTTC,CASKQESVEQYF
TRBJ1-4,TRBV5-1,NA,NA,TGCGCCAGCAGCCCCGCACAGCTTAATGAAAAACTGTTTTTT,CASSPAQLNEKLFF
TRBJ1-6,TRBV7-9,few,NA,TGTGCCAGCAGCTTAAACGGGCCAGGGGCCGGTTCACCCCTCCACTTT,CASSLNGPGAGSPLHF
TRBJ1-5,TRBV6-5,NA,NA,TGTGCCAGCAGGGGAGACAGTAGCAATCAGCCCCAGCATTTT,CASRGDSSNQPQHF
TRBJ2-5,TRBV5-4,NA,TRBD1,TGTGCCAGCAGCTTATCGGGACGACAGGGGCAAGAGACCCAGTACTTC,CASSLSGRQGQETQYF
TRBJ1-5,TRBV28,NA,NA,TGTGCCAGCAGTTTAACCCAGGGAGAATCAGGGCATTTT,CASSLTQGESGHF
TRBJ2-7,TRBV19,NA,NA,TGTGCCAGTAGTATAACTCGAGACGAGCAGTACTTC,CASSITRDEQYF
TRBJ2-1,TRBV6-5,NA,NA,TGTGCCAGCAGTTACGGGAGGGAGCAGTTCTTC,CASSYGREQFF
TRBJ2-1,TRBV3-1/TRBV3-2,NA,TRBD2,TGTGCCAGCTGGGGGACTAGCCAAAATGAGCAGTTCTTC,CASWGTSQNEQFF
TRBJ2-7,TRBV4-1,NA,TRBD2,TGCGCCAGCAGCCCCCTGGGAGCGGGGGACTACGAGCAGTACTTC,CASSPLGAGDYEQYF
TRBJ2-5,TRBV6-6,NA,NA,TGTGCCAGCAGTTACTCGGCCACTAGCCTCCAAGAGACCCAGTACTTC,CASSYSATSLQETQYF
TRBJ1-3,TRBV5-5,NA,NA,TGTGCCAGCAGCTTGGCCCCGGGGAAGGGAAACACCATATATTTT,CASSLAPGKGNTIYF
TRBJ2-1,TRBV24-1,NA,TRBD2,TGTGCCACCAGTGCATTACTAGCGGGAAGGAATGAGCAGTTCTTC,CATSALLAGRNEQFF
TRBJ2-7,TRBV24-1,NA,NA,TGTGCCACCAGTAATACGGGACTCATGGGAGACGAGCAGTACTTC,CATSNTGLMGDEQYF
TRBJ1-5,TRBV9,NA,NA,TGTGCCAGCAGCCCCAACCCGGGGGGATTGGGTCAGCCCCAGCATTTT,CASSPNPGGLGQPQHF
TRBJ2-7,TRBV27,NA,NA,TGTGCCAGCAGTTTAAAGGGCAACACGGAGCAGTACTTC,CASSLKGNTEQYF
TRBJ2-7,TRBV7-8,once,TRBD2,TGTGCCAGCAGCTTAGGTATCGGCGCGGGAGATGCCTACGAGCAGTACTTC,CASSLGIGAGDAYEQYF
TRBJ2-3,TRBV4-1,NA,TRBD2,TGCGCCAGCAGCCAAGTATCCCCCGCTAGCGGGATGCCAGATACGCAGTATTTT,CASSQVSPASGMPDTQYF